This T cell receptor beta chain was sequenced for a study of blood T cell repertoires in COVID-19. This CDR3 contains 13 residues. The germline V gene encodes CDR1 SEHNR and CDR2 FQNEAQ (reference sequence). V shed 1 base and J shed 8 bases, with 10 bases lying between them. Produced via immunoSEQ multiplex PCR; TCRdb's table is partial and in-frame only. The table has approximately 280,000 clones, approximately 86% seen once; the top ten hold over 2.5%. Recruits, aged about 18 to 100 years, lived in approximately 26 US areas. Participants had their cohort set by participant-reported clinical history.

The specimen sequenced was PBMCs or T cells enriched from blood (not recorded which). The sequence derives from a woman aged 18-35 years who had recovered from COVID-19. The chain is built from TRBV7-9 and TRBJ2-3; tentative D call: TRBD1 (5 bases). CDR3 in amino acids: CASSLGTLPTQYF. For the CDR3, the DNA is TGTGCCAGCAGCTTAGGGACACTTCCTACGCAGTATTTT.